This T cell receptor beta chain appears in the sequencing data of a study of molecular identifiers for immune sequencing clone quantification. Naive CD8 sequencing libraries were generated from around 20,000 to 1,000,000 sorted cells, with 10%, 30% or 50% RNA as input. Naive CD8 T cells underwent sorting with the CD8+CD4-CCR7+CD45RA+ definition. TCRdb ran MiXCR on the PCR reads and lists one entry per CDR3 protein. Here the sample spans some 650,000 distinct CDR3 sequences, just under 20% being singletons. The CDR3 loop spans 14 amino acids. Germline trimming cut 8 bases from V and 6 bases from J; bases unmatched to any gene: 12.

The sequencing input was naive CD8+ T cells from blood, with Jurkat cell RNA spiked in. Subset indicated: FACS-sorted CD8+CD4-CCR7+CD45RA+ naive T cells. The V and J genes are TRBV12-3 or TRBV12-4 and TRBJ2-5, with 7 bases that match TRBD1. The TCR sequence derives from a human donor in good health. Some libraries in this study had Jurkat cell RNA spiked in. The CDR3: CASGSASTGKTQYF. In nucleotides, the CDR3 is TGTGCCAGCGGTTCCGCCTCGACAGGGAAGACCCAGTACTTC.